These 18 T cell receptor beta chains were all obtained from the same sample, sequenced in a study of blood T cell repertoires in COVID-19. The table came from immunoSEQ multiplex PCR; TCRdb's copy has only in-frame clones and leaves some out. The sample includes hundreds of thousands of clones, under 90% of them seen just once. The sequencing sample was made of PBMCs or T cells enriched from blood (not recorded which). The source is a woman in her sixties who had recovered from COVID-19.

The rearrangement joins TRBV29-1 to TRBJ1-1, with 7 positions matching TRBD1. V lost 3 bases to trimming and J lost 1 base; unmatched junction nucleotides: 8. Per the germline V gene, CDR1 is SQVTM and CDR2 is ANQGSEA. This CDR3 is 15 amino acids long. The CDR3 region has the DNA TGCAGCGTTGATGGGCAGGGGGTGACGAACACTGAAGCTTTCTTT. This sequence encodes CSVDGQGVTNTEAFF.

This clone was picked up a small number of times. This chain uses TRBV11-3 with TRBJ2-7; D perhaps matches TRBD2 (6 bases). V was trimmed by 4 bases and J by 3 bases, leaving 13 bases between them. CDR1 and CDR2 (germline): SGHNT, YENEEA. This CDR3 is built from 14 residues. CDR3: CASSSGVGNYEQYF. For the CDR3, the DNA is TGTGCCAGCAGCTCGGGAGTGGGTAACTACGAGCAGTACTTC.

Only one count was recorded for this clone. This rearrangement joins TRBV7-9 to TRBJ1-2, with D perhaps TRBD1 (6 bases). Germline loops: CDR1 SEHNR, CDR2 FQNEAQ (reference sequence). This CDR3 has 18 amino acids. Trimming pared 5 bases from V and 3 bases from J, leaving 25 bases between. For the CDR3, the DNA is TGTGCCAGCAGCGAACCGCGGGGGACCCAGGGGCGCGACTATGGCTACACCTTC. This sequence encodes CASSEPRGTQGRDYGYTF.

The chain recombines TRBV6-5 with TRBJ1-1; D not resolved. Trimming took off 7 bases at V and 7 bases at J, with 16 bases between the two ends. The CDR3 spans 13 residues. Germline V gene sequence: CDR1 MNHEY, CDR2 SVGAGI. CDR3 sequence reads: CASITLGRREAFF. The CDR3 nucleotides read TGTGCCAGCATAACGCTGGGCAGGCGTGAAGCTTTCTTT.

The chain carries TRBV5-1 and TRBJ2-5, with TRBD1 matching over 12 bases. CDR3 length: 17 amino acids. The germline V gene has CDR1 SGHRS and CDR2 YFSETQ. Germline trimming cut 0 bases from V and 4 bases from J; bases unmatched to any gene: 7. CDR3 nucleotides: TGCGCCAGCAGCTTGGCCTTGGGACAGGGGGCTAGAGAGACCCAGTACTTC. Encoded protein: CASSLALGQGARETQYF.

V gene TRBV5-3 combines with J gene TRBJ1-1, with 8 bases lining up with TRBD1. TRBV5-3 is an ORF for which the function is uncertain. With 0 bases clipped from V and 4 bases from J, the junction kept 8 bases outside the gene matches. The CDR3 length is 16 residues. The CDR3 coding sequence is TGTGCCAGAAGCTTGGGGGACAGGAGTTGTGGCACTGAAGCTTTCTTT. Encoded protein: CARSLGDRSCGTEAFF.

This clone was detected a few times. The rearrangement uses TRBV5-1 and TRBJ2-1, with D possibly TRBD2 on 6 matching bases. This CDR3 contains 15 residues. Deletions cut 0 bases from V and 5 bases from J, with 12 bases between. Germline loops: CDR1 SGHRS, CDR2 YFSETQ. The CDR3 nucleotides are TGCGCCAGCAGCTTGGCGGGACTTCACCACAATGAGCAGTTCTTC. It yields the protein CASSLAGLHHNEQFF.

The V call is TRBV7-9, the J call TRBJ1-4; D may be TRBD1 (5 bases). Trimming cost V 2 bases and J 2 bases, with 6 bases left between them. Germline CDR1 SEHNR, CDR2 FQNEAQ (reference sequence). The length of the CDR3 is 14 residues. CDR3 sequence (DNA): TGTGCCAGCAGCTTAAGGGGTACTAATGAAAAACTGTTTTTT. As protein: CASSLRGTNEKLFF.

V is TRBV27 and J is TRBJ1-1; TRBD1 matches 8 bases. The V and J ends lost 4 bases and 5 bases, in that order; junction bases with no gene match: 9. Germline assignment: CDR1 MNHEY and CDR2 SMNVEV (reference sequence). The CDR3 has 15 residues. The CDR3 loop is CASSSRTGRRTEAFF. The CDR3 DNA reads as TGTGCCAGCAGTTCCCGGACAGGGAGGAGGACTGAAGCTTTCTTT.

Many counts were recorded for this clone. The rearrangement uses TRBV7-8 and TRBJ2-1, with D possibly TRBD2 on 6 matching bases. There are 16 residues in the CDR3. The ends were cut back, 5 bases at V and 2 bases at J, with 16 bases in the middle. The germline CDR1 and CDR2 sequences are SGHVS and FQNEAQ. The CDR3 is CASSPILGGAYNEQFF. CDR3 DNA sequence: TGTGCCAGCAGCCCCATTCTTGGAGGGGCCTACAATGAGCAGTTCTTC.

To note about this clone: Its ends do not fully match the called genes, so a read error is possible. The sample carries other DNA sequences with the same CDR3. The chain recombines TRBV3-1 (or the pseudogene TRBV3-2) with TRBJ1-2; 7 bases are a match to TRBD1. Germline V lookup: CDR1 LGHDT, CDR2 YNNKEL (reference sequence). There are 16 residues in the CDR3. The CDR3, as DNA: TGTGCCAGTAGCCGAAACGCCCAGAAGGGGGCGGATGGCTACACCTTC. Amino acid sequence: CASSRNAQKGADGYTF.

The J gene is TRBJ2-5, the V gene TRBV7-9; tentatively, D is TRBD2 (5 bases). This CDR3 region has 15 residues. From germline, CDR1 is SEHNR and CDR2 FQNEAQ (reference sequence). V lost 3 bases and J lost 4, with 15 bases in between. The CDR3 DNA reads TGTGCCAGCAGCTTCGCGACACTCCGGGGAGAGACCCAGTACTTC. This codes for CASSFATLRGETQYF.

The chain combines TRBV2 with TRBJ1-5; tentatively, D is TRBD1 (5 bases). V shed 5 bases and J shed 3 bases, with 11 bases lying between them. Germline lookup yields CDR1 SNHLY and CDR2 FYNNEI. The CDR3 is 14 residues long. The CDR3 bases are TGTGCCAGCAGTTCTTTGACAGACAATCAGCCCCAGCATTTT. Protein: CASSSLTDNQPQHF.

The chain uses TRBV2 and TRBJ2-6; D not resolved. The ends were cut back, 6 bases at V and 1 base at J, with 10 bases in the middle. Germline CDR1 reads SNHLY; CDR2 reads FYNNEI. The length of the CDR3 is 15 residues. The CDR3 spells CASSPDTSGANVLTF. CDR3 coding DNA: TGTGCCAGCAGCCCCGACACTTCTGGGGCCAACGTCCTGACTTTC.

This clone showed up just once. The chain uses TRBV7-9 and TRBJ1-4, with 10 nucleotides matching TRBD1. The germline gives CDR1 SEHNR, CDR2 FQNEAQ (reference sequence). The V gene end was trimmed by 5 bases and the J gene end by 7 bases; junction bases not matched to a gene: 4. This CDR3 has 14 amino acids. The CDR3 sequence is CASSPDRGLEKLFF. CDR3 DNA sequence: TGTGCCAGCAGCCCCGACAGGGGGCTTGAAAAACTGTTTTTT.

The CDR3 sequence: CASSQGLFRETQYF. The CDR3 nucleotides read TGTGCCAGCAGCCAGGGACTGTTCAGGGAGACCCAGTACTTC. This chain uses TRBV3-1 (or the pseudogene TRBV3-2) with TRBJ2-5; maybe TRBD2 (6 bases). The germline V and J ends were trimmed by 3 bases and 5 bases, with 13 bases remaining between them. The germline V gene has CDR1 LGHDT and CDR2 YNNKEL (reference sequence). The CDR3 has 14 amino acids.

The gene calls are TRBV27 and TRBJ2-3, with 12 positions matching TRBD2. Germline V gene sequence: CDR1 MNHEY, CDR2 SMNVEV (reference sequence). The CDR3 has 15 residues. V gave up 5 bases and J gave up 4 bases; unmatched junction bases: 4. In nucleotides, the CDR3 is TGTGCCAGCAGTCTGGCTAGCGGGAGGGCAGATACGCAGTATTTT. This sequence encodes CASSLASGRADTQYF.

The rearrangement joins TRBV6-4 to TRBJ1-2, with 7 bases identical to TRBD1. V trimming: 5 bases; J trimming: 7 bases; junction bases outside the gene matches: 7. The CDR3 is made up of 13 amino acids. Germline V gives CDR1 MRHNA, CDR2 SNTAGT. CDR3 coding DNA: TGTGCCAGCAGTCCGTCGACAGGGTTTGGCTACACCTTC. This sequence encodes CASSPSTGFGYTF.